The present entry profiles one T cell receptor (beta chain) with its context. Its target is unknown. The sample belongs to a study of CD8+CD57+ T cells in acquired aplastic anemia. Study-wide results and limits: For CD8+ Simpson's diversity, patients and controls showed no significant difference. Patients and controls had in common approximately 28 CD8+ CDR3 sequences.

Researchers used genomic DNA as the template to profile TCR beta VDJ and CDR3. Each CDR3 protein gets one entry after TCRdb re-called the reads with MiXCR. This table holds nearly 60,000 distinct CDR3 sequences, 55% to 70% found once. The V gene's germline CDR1 is LNHDA and CDR2 SQIVND (reference sequence). The CDR3 has 17 amino acids. Trimming at V came to 6 bases and at J to 0 bases, leaving 6 bases not matched to a gene. The sequenced patients had an expansion of CD8+CD57+ cells seen by flow cytometry. Each patient gave a blood sample that was collected before any therapy had been received. Sequencing was performed on sorted CD4+, CD8+, or CD8+CD57+ T cells (not recorded which) from PBMCs. The sequence was obtained from a human donor with aplastic anemia. This chain joins TRBV19 and TRBJ2-6; 9 bases fit TRBD1. Here the CDR3 reads CASSRPTGGSGANVLTF. The CDR3 nucleotides are TGTGCCAGTAGCCGACCGACAGGGGGCTCTGGGGCCAACGTCCTGACTTTC. Full variable domain (rest looked up from reference TRBV19 and TRBJ2-6): DGGITQSPKYLFRKEGQNVTLSCEQNLNHDAMYWYRQDPGQGLRLIYYSQIVNDFQKGDIAEGYSVSREKKESFPLTVTSAQKNPTAFYLCASSRPTGGSGANVLTFGAGSRLTVL.